This T cell receptor (beta chain) emerged from a study of blood T cell repertoires in COVID-19. Study summary: Whether acute or convalescent, the COVID-19 samples came from the United States, Italy and Spain.

This clone was seen a single time. The length of the CDR3 is 15 residues. Unmatched junction bases numbered 7, after V lost 4 bases and J lost 5 bases. Germline V gene lookup returns CDR1 PRHDT and CDR2 FYEKMQ (reference sequence). Per the original data handling: Counts of nucleated cells, estimated from reference gene primer amplification, were obtained. The data were produced by immunoSEQ multiplex PCR, yet TCRdb's version contains in-frame clones alone and is incomplete. The D gene and trimming were derived from the DNA, and the V and J assignments and clone size from that table. The data contain some 180,000 clones, roughly 76% of them seen just once; the ten biggest clones take up 8% to 13%. Those enrolled in Seattle joined during active infection and were followed longitudinally afterward.

The V and J genes are TRBV13 and TRBJ2-3; 9 bases fit TRBD2. Input material: peripheral blood. The receptor's source is a woman aged 40 to 49 with COVID-19, enrolled during active disease. This chain's CDR3 is CASSSFSGSLDTQYF. For the CDR3, the DNA is TGTGCCAGCAGCTCCTTTAGCGGGAGCTTAGATACGCAGTATTTT.